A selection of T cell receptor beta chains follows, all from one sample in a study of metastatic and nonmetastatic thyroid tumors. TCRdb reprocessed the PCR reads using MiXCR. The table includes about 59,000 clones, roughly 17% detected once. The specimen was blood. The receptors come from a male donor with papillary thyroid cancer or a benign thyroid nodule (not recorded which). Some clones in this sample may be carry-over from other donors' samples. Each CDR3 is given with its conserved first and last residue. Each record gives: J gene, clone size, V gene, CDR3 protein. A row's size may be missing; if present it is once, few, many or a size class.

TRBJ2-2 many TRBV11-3 CASSTSGSSGELFF
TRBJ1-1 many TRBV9 CASSPGGVGTEAFF
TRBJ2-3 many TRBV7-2 CASSKGSTDTQYF
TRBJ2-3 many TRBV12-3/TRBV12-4 CASSLKRLANTDTQYF
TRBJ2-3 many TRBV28 CASSLHNPGRVRKDTQYF
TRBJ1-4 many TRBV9 CASSPGGTTNEKLFF
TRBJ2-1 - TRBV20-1 CSARAPSGSAKFNNEQFF
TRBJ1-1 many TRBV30 CAWRTVIRRGTEAFF
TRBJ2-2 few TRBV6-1 CASSPPGQSNTGDLFF
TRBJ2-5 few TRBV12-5 CASGLGLKEETQYF
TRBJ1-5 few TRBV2 CASSPAPGNQPQHF
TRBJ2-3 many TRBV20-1 CSARFERDTDTQYF
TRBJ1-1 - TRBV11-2 CASSLGGPGAVNTEAFF
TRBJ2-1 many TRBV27 CASSLGDHSYNEQFF
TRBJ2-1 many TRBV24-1 CATSDPTLGGATEQFF
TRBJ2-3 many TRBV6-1 CASSTKNSGDTQYF
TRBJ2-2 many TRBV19 CASNIQGETGELFF